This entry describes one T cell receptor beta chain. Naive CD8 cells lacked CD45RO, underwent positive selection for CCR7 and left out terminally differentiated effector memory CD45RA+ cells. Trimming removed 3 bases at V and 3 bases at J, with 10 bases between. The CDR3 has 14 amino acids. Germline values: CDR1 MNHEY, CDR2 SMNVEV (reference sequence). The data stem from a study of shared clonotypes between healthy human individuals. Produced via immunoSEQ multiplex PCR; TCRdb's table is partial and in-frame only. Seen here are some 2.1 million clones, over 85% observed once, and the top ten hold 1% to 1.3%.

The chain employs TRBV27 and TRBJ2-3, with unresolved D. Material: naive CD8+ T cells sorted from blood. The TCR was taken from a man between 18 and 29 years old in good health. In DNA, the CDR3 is TGTGCCAGCAGTTTTGTGGGTTGGACAGATACGCAGTATTTT. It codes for CASSFVGWTDTQYF.